The source of this T cell receptor (beta chain) is a study of cytomegalovirus exposure and HLA in healthy donors. Primers: 60 Vbeta forward and 13 Jbeta reverse. Assay: immunoSEQ multiplex PCR; the TCRdb copy retains only in-frame clones and omits some. The sample shows 160,000 or so clones, over 70% of them seen only once. This clone turned up a few times. Antigen unknown. Study-wide results and limits: It was reported that the classifier diagnosed cytomegalovirus status with high specificity and sensitivity in both the original and validation cohorts. Productive rates of about 90% or about 30% were seen for most TCR beta V segments in an earlier analysis. It was 150 to 200 TCR beta chains that were listed as cytomegalovirus-associated.

J was trimmed by 3 bases and V by 6 bases; bases with no gene match: 9. CDR1 is SGHRS and CDR2 is YFSETQ in the germline V gene. The CDR3 extends over 15 amino acids. The chain joins TRBV5-1 to TRBJ2-3; 8 bases fit TRBD2. The material sequenced was PBMCs. This TCR derives from a woman in her thirties or forties in good health and CMV-seropositive. CDR3 in amino acids: CASTDGGGPTDTQYF. The CDR3 coding sequence is TGCGCCAGCACCGACGGGGGGGGCCCGACAGATACGCAGTATTTT. The whole variable domain, remainder taken from reference TRBV5-1 and TRBJ2-3, is KAGVTQTPRYLIKTRGQQVTLSCSPISGHRSVSWYQQTPGQGLQFLFEYFSETQRNKGNFPGRFSGRQFSNSRSEMNVSTLELGDSALYLCASTDGGGPTDTQYFGPGTRLTVL.